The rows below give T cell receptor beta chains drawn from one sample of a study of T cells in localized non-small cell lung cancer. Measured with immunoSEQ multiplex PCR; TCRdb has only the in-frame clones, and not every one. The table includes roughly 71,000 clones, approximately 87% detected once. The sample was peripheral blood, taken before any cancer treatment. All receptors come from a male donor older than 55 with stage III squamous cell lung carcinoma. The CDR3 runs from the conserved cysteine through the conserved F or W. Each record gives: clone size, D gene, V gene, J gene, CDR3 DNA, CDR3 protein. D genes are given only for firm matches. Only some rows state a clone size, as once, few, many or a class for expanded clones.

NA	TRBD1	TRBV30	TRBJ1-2	TGTGCCTGGCCCGATCTAGACAGGGGAGGCTACACCTTC	CAWPDLDRGGYTF
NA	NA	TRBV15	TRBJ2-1	TGTGCCACCAGCAGAGGAGAGGTACGGGACACAAATGAGCAGTTCTTC	CATSRGEVRDTNEQFF
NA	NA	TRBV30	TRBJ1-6	TGTGCCTGGAGTGGACTGGGGAGCTCCTATAATTCACCCCTCCACTTT	CAWSGLGSSYNSPLHF
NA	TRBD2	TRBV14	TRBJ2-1	TGTGCCAGCAGCCAAGCGGGGACTAGCGGGGCCAATGAGCAGTTCTTC	CASSQAGTSGANEQFF
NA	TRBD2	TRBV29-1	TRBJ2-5	TGCAGCGTGGGGACTAGAATGTCGGAGACCCAGTACTTC	CSVGTRMSETQYF
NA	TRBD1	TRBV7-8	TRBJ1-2	TGTGCCAGCAGCTTAAAATTAGCAGGGGGCAATGGCTACACCTTC	CASSLKLAGGNGYTF
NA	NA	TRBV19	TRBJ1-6	TGTGCCAGTAGTTCTCGTCGAGGGTTGGAGTCACCCCTCCACTTT	CASSSRRGLESPLHF
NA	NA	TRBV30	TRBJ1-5	TGTGCCTGGAGTGCGAGGGGGGGGGCTGGCAATCAGCCCCAGCATTTT	CAWSARGGAGNQPQHF
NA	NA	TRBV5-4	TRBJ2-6	TGTGCCACTAGCGACCGCTCTGGGGCCAACGTCCTGACTTTC	CATSDRSGANVLTF
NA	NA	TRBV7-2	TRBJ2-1	TGTGCCAGCAGCTTAGCGGCAGCTAATGAGCAGTTCTTC	CASSLAAANEQFF
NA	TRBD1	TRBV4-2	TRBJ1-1	TGTGCCAGCAGTTCTACCAGGACAGGCCACACTGAAGCTTTCTTT	CASSSTRTGHTEAFF
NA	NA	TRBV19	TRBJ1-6	TGTGCCAGTAGTACCCACACATCCTATAATTCACCCCTCCACTTT	CASSTHTSYNSPLHF
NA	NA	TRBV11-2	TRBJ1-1	TGTGCCAGCAGCTTTTCGGCGAACACTGAAGCTTTCTTT	CASSFSANTEAFF
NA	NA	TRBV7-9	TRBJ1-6	TGTGCCAGCAGCTTAACGACAAGCTCCTATAATTCACCCCTCCACTTT	CASSLTTSSYNSPLHF
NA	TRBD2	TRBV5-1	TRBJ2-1	TGCGCCAGCAGCCCGGCTCTAGCGGGGGAGCAGTTCTTC	CASSPALAGEQFF
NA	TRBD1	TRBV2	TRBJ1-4	TGTGCCAGCAGCCGCAGGGGGGCAACTAATGAAAAACTGTTTTTT	CASSRRGATNEKLFF
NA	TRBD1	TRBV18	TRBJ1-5	TGTGCCAGCTCACCAAACAGGGGGGGCAATCAGCCCCAGCATTTT	CASSPNRGGNQPQHF
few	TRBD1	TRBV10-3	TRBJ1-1	TGTGCCATCAGTGATCTGACAGGGGGAGGGACTGAAGCTTTCTTT	CAISDLTGGGTEAFF
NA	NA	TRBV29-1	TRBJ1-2	TGCAGCGTGGGGAATGGCTACACCTTC	CSVGNGYTF
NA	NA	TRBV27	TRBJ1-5	TGTGCCAGCAGTTTATTTTCCCCAGGGAGTTTAGGCGGCAATCAGCCCCAGCATTTT	CASSLFSPGSLGGNQPQHF
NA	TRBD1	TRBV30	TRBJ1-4	TGTGCGGTGGAGGGACAGGGGGCGCGAGAAAAACTGTTTTTT	CAVEGQGAREKLFF
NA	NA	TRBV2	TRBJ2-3	TGTGCCAGCAAACCCAGGGGCAAAACAGATACGCAGTATTTT	CASKPRGKTDTQYF
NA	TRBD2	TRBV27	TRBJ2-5	TGTGCCAGCAGTGTAGGGTCTAGCGGGGCGACCAAGACCCAGTACTTC	CASSVGSSGATKTQYF
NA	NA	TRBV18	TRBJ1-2	TGTGCCAGCTCACCAGCGGGACGCAAGAACTATGGCTACACCTTC	CASSPAGRKNYGYTF